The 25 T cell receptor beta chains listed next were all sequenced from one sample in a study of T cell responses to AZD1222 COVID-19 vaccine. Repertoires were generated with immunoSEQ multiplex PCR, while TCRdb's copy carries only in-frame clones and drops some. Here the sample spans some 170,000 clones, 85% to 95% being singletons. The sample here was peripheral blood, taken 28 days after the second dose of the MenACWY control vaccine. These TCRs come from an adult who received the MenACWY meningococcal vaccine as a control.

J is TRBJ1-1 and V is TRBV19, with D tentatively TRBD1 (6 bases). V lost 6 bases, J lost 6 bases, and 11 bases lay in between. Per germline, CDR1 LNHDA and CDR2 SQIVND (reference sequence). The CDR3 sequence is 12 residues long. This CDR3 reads CASRGQGPEAFF. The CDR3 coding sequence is TGTGCCAGTAGGGGGCAGGGGCCTGAAGCTTTCTTT.

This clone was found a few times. This chain's CDR3 is CASSSRGGAYGYTF. In DNA form, the CDR3 reads TGTGCCAGCAGTTCCCGTGGGGGCGCCTATGGCTACACCTTC. V gene TRBV27 combines with J gene TRBJ1-2; D is possibly TRBD1 (6 bases). Trimming cost V 4 bases and J 4 bases, with 13 bases left between them. Germline CDR1 MNHEY, CDR2 SMNVEV (reference sequence). The CDR3 has 14 residues.

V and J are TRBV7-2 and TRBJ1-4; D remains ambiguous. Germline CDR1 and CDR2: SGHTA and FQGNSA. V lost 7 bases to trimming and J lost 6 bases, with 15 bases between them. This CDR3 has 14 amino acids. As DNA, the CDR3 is TGTGCCAGCATCCTTCCGGGGTCCCATGAAAAACTGTTTTTT. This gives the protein CASILPGSHEKLFF.

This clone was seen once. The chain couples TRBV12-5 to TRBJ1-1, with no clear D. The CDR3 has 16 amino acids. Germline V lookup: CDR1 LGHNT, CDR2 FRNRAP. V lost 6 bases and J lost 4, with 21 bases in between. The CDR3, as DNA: TGTGCTAGTGGCCCCTGGGATCCCAGTGGAATCACTGAAGCTTTCTTT. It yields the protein CASGPWDPSGITEAFF. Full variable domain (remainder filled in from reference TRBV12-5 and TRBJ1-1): DARVTQTPRHKVTEMGQEVTMRCQPILGHNTVFWYRQTMMQGLELLAYFRNRAPLDDSGMPKDRFSAEMPDATLATLKIQPSEPRDSAVYFCASGPWDPSGITEAFFGQGTRLTVV.

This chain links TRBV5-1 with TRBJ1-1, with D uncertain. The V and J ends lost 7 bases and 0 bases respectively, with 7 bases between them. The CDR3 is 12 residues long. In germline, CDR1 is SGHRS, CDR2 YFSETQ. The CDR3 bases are TGCGCCAGCCACGAAGTGAACACTGAAGCTTTCTTT. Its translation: CASHEVNTEAFF.

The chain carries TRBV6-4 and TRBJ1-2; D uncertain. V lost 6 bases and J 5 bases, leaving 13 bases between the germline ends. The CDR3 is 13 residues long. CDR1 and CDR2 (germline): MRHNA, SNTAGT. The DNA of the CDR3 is TGTGCCAGCAGGATGGGATACGGGTATGGCTACACCTTC. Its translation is CASRMGYGYGYTF.

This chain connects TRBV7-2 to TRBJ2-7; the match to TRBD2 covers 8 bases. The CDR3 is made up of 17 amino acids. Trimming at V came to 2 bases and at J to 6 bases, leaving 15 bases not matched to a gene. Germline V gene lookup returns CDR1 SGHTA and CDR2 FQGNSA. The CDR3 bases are TGTGCCAGCAGCTTAATCAGCGGGGGCCCGGGTCCCTCCGAGCAGTACTTC. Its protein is CASSLISGGPGPSEQYF.

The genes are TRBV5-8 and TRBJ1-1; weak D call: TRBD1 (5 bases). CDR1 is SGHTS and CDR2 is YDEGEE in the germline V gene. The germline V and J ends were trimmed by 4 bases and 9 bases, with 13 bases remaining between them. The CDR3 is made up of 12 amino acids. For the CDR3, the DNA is TGTGCCAGCAGCGGAGACAGTGTAAAAGCTTTCTTT. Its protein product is CASSGDSVKAFF.

The CDR3: CASSQVDRQETQYF. CDR3 sequence (DNA): TGTGCCAGCAGCCAAGTGGACCGTCAAGAGACCCAGTACTTC. The genes are TRBV4-2 and TRBJ2-5; no reliable D call. This CDR3 comprises 14 residues. Trimming cost V 1 base and J 2 bases, with 8 bases left between them. Germline V gene sequence: CDR1 LGHNA, CDR2 YNFKEQ.

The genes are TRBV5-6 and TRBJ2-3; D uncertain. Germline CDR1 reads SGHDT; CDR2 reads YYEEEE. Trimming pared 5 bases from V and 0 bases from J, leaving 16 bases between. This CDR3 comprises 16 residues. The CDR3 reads CASSRTVDTSTDTQYF. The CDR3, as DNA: TGTGCCAGCAGTCGGACCGTCGATACTAGCACAGATACGCAGTATTTT.

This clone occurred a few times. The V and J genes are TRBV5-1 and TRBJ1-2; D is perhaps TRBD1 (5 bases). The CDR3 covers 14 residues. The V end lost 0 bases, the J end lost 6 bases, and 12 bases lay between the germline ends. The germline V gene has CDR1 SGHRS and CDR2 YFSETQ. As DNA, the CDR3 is TGCGCCAGCAGCTTGGCTCAAGGGGCAGATGGCTACACCTTC. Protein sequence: CASSLAQGADGYTF.

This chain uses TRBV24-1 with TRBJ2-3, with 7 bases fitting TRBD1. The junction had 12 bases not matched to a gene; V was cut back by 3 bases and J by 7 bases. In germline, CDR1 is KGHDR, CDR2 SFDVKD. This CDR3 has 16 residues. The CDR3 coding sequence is TGTGCCACCAGTGATGTGCCTGGACAGGCACCCAATACGCAGTATTTT. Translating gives CATSDVPGQAPNTQYF.

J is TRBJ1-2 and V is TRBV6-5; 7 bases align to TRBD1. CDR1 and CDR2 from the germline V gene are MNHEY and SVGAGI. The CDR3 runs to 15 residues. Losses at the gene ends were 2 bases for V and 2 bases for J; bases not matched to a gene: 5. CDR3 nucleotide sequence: TGTGCCAGCAGTTACCAGACAGGGTTCAACTATGGCTACACCTTC. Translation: CASSYQTGFNYGYTF.

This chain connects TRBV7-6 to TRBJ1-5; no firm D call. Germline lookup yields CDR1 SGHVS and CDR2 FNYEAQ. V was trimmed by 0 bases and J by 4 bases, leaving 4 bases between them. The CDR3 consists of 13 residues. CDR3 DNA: TGTGCCAGCAGCTTAGCGTGGAATCAGCCCCAGCATTTT. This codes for CASSLAWNQPQHF.

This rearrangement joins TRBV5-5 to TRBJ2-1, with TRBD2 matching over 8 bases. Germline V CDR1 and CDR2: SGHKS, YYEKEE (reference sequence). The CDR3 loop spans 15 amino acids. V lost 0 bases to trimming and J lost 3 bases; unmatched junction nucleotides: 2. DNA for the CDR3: TGTGCCAGCAGCTTGGGCCGGGGGGGCTACAATGAGCAGTTCTTC. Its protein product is CASSLGRGGYNEQFF.

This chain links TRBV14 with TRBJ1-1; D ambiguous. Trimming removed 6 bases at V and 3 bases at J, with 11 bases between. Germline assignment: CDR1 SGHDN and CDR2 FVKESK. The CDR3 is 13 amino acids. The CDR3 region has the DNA TGTGCCAGCAGTCGCGTGCGGGACACTGAAGCTTTCTTT. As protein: CASSRVRDTEAFF. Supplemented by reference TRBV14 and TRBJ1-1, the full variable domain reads EAGVTQFPSHSVIEKGQTVTLRCDPISGHDNLYWYRRVMGKEIKFLLHFVKESKQDESGMPNNRFLAERTGGTYSTLKVQPAELEDSGVYFCASSRVRDTEAFFGQGTRLTVV.

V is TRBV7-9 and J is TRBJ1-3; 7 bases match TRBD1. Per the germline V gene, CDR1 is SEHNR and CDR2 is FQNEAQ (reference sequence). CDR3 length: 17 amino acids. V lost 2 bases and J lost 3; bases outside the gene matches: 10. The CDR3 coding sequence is TGTGCCAGCAGCTTACCGACAGGGCCCCTGCATGGAAACACCATATATTTT. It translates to CASSLPTGPLHGNTIYF.

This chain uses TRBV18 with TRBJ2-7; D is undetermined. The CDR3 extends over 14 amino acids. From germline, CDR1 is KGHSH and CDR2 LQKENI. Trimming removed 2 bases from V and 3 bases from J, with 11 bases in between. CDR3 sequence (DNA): TGTGCCAGCTCACCATCCGAAGGTCGCTACGAGCAGTACTTC. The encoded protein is CASSPSEGRYEQYF.

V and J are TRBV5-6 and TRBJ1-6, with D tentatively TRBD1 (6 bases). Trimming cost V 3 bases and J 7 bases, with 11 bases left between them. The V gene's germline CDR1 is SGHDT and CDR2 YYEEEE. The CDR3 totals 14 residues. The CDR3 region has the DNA TGTGCCAGCAGCTGGTGGGGGGCGAATTCACCCCTCCACTTT. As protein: CASSWWGANSPLHF.

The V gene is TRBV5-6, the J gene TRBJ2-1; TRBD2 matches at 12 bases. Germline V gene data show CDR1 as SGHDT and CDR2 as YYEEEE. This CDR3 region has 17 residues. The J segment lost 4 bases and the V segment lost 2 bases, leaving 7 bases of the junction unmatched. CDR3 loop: CASSFPVLAGGYNEQFF. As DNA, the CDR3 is TGTGCCAGCAGCTTCCCTGTGCTAGCGGGGGGGTACAATGAGCAGTTCTTC.

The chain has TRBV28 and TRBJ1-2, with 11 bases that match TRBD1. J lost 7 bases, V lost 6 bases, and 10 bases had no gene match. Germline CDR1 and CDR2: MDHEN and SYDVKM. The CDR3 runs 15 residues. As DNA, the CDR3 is TGTGCCAGCAGATTCCCGGGACAGGGGGTAGCTGGCTACACCTTC. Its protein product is CASRFPGQGVAGYTF.

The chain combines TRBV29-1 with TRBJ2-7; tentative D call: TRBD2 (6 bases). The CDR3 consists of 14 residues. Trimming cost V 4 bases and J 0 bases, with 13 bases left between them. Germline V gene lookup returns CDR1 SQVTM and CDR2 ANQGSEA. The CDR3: CSVGVRGSSYEQYF. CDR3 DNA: TGCAGCGTTGGCGTTCGGGGGAGCTCCTACGAGCAGTACTTC.

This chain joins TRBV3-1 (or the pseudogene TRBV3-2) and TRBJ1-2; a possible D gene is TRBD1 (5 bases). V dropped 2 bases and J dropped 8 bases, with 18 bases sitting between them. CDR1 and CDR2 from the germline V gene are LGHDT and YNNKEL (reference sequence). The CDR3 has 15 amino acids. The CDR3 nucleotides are TGTGCCAGCAGCCAAACCGTTCGAGGGGACGGCGGCTACACCTTC. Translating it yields CASSQTVRGDGGYTF.

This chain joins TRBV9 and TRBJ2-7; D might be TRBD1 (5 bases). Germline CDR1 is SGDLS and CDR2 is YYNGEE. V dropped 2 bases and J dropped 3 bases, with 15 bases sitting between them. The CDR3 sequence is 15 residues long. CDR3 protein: CASSVQDRPIYEQYF. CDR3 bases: TGTGCCAGCAGCGTTCAAGACAGACCCATCTACGAGCAGTACTTC.

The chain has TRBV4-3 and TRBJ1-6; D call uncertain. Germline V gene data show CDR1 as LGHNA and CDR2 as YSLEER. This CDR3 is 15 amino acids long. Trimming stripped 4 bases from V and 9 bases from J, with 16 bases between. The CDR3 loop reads CASSPAAYMGSPLHF. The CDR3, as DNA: TGCGCCAGCAGCCCTGCTGCATACATGGGTTCACCCCTCCACTTT.